This passage covers 2 T cell receptor beta chains from one sample sequenced in a study of T cell responses to AZD1222 COVID-19 vaccine. The method was immunoSEQ multiplex PCR; TCRdb's version includes in-frame clones alone and lacks a portion of them. The sample comprises about 150,000 clones, roughly nine tenths of which are singletons, and 6.5% to 7% rests with the top ten. This specimen was peripheral blood, taken on day 0 of AZD1222 vaccination. Receptors originate from an adult in good health.

The V call is TRBV5-6, the J call TRBJ2-5; no firm D call. The CDR3 is 12 amino acids. The V and J ends lost 4 bases and 5 bases respectively, with 9 bases between them. The germline gives CDR1 SGHDT, CDR2 YYEEEE. This CDR3 reads CASSRDRETQYF. The DNA of the CDR3 is TGTGCCAGCAGCCGTGACCGGGAGACCCAGTACTTC.

This clone was seen a single time. The chain carries TRBV5-4 and TRBJ1-2; weak D call: TRBD1 (6 bases). Per germline, CDR1 SGHNT and CDR2 YYREEE (reference sequence). This CDR3 comprises 15 residues. Trimming removed 4 bases from V and 4 bases from J, with 17 bases in between. In DNA, the CDR3 is TGTGCCAGCAGCCCTAGGGGGGGAGCGGTCTATGGCTACACCTTC. Amino acid sequence: CASSPRGGAVYGYTF.